This is a list of T cell receptor beta chains from one sample in a study of control samples from healthy donors and cancer patients. Sequencing was performed with immunoSEQ multiplex PCR; in TCRdb, only in-frame clones are kept and a portion is missing. Of about 170,000 clones listed, 85% to 90% are singletons. What was sequenced was blood. The receptors come from a woman younger than 45 in good health. CDR3s include the opening cysteine and the closing phenylalanine or tryptophan. Each record gives: V gene, J gene, clone size, CDR3 length, D gene, CDR3 DNA, CDR3 protein. A D gene is named only where the DNA matches it firmly. For some rows the clone size is stated as once, few or many, or as a class when expanded; others skip it.

>TRBV29-1|TRBJ2-1|NA|15|TRBD1
TGCAGCGTTGAAGATCAGGACAGGCAATACAATGAGCAGTTCTTC
CSVEDQDRQYNEQFF
>TRBV5-6|TRBJ1-5|NA|15|NA
TGTGCCAGCAGCCTCAGCGCGAATTCGGCTCAGCCCCAGCATTTT
CASSLSANSAQPQHF
>TRBV19|TRBJ1-1|NA|14|NA
TGTGCCAGTAGTATGGACAGACTAAACACTGAAGCTTTCTTT
CASSMDRLNTEAFF
>TRBV6-4|TRBJ1-2|NA|13|TRBD1
TGTGCCAGCAAGGGACAGGGAGGTTGGCGCTACACCTTC
CASKGQGGWRYTF
>TRBV28|TRBJ1-5|NA|14|NA
TGTGCCAGCAGCTCCATACGTGGTGATCAGCCCCAGCATTTT
CASSSIRGDQPQHF
>TRBV6-2/TRBV6-3|TRBJ2-1|NA|15|TRBD2
TGTGCCAGCAGCTTGCCTAGCGGGGAGTACAATGAGCAGTTCTTC
CASSLPSGEYNEQFF
>TRBV27|TRBJ1-1|NA|13|NA
TGTGCCAGCAGTTTAGGGTTGAACACTGAAGCTTTCTTT
CASSLGLNTEAFF
>TRBV11-2|TRBJ1-2|NA|15|NA
TGTGCCAGCAGCTTAGACGTCCGTATCTCGCCCGGCTACACCTTC
CASSLDVRISPGYTF
>TRBV11-2|TRBJ2-2|NA|11|NA
TGTGCCAGCAGCTTCACCGGGGAGCTGTTTTTT
CASSFTGELFF
>TRBV11-3|TRBJ1-3|NA|19|NA
TGTGCCAGCAGGCTTACGACCCCCACAGGGACTTGCTCTGGAAACACCATATATTTT
CASRLTTPTGTCSGNTIYF
>TRBV5-6|TRBJ1-1|few|12|NA
TGTGCCAGCAGCTGGGGGACGGTCGATGGAGGGTTT
CASSWGTVDGGF
>TRBV5-5|TRBJ2-3|NA|12|NA
TGTGCCAGCAGCTTGATGGTAGATACGCAGTATTTT
CASSLMVDTQYF
>TRBV5-4|TRBJ2-5|NA|15|TRBD1
TGTGCCAGCAGCCGGGACAGGGCCCCATGGGAGACCCAGTACTTC
CASSRDRAPWETQYF
>TRBV14|TRBJ1-2|NA|14|NA
TGTGCCAGCAGCCAACATCAAGGAGGGGATGGCTACACCTTC
CASSQHQGGDGYTF
>TRBV11-2|TRBJ2-3|NA|16|NA
TGTGCCAGCAGCTTAGGGCAGGGTGGACGGGCAGATACGCAGTATTTT
CASSLGQGGRADTQYF
>TRBV6-2/TRBV6-3|TRBJ2-7|NA|14|NA
TGTGCCAGCAGCCCCTACCGCAGCTCCTACGAGCAGTACTTC
CASSPYRSSYEQYF
>TRBV5-1|TRBJ1-3|few|14|NA
TGCGCCAGCAGCCCGACAGGAGATGGAAACACCATATATTTT
CASSPTGDGNTIYF
>TRBV5-1|TRBJ1-1|NA|15|TRBD1
TGCGCCAGCAGCTTAACGACAGGGGATATCACTGAAGCTTTCTTT
CASSLTTGDITEAFF
>TRBV3-1/TRBV3-2|TRBJ2-2|NA|12|NA
TGTGCCAGCAGCCCTCCGATCGGGGAGCTGTTTTTT
CASSPPIGELFF
>TRBV6-4|TRBJ1-3|few|11|NA
TGTGCCACTAGAGTGGACTGCACCATATATTTT
CATRVDCTIYF
>TRBV19|TRBJ2-2|NA|16|NA
TGTGCCAGTAGTACAGGCTCCCAGGAGGGGACCGGGGAGCTGTTTTTT
CASSTGSQEGTGELFF
>TRBV30|TRBJ1-1|few|12|NA
TGTGCCTGGATAAAGATGAACACTGAAGCTTTCTTT
CAWIKMNTEAFF
>TRBV19|TRBJ2-1|NA|14|NA
TGTGCCAGTAGTATTCGCAGCGAGTACAATGAGCAGTTCTTC
CASSIRSEYNEQFF
>TRBV6-5|TRBJ1-2|NA|13|NA
TGTGCCAGCAGGGAGGCTAGCGTAAAGGGCTACACCTTC
CASREASVKGYTF